A selection of T cell receptor beta chains follows, all from one sample in a study of blood T cell repertoires in COVID-19. The table came from immunoSEQ multiplex PCR; TCRdb's copy has only in-frame clones and leaves some out. The repertoire includes a few hundred thousand clones, roughly 84% of them detected once, and approximately 1.4% sits in the top ten. The sample consisted of peripheral blood. The receptors come from a woman aged 40 to 50 who had recovered from COVID-19. Each CDR3 is given with its conserved first and last residue. Each record gives: J gene, V gene, D gene, clone size, CDR3 protein, CDR3 DNA. The D gene is left open where the match is weak. Size tells how often a clone was seen (once, few, many) or the class of an expanded clone, and some rows leave it out.

>TRBJ2-3|TRBV2|-|few
CASRVSSTRTDTQYF
TGTGCCAGCAGGGTTAGCTCAACTCGAACAGATACGCAGTATTTT
>TRBJ2-5|TRBV5-6|-|-
CASSLAAGVEETQYF
TGTGCCAGCAGCTTGGCTGCAGGGGTTGAAGAGACCCAGTACTTC
>TRBJ1-2|TRBV18|TRBD1|-
CASSPETGGRIYGYTF
TGTGCCAGCTCACCCGAAACAGGGGGCAGGATCTATGGCTACACCTTC
>TRBJ2-2|TRBV5-1|TRBD2|-
CASSLLAGGNGAGELFF
TGCGCCAGCAGCTTGCTAGCGGGGGGCAATGGTGCCGGGGAGCTGTTTTTT
>TRBJ2-7|TRBV2|-|-
CASSTFTTSYEQYF
TGTGCCAGCAGTACGTTTACAACATCCTACGAGCAGTACTTC
>TRBJ2-7|TRBV28|TRBD1|-
CASRKTGSSYEQYF
TGTGCCAGCAGGAAGACAGGGAGCTCCTACGAGCAGTACTTC
>TRBJ1-1|TRBV5-4|-|few
CASSTAGRMNTEAFF
TGTGCCAGCAGCACGGCAGGGCGCATGAACACTGAAGCTTTCTTT
>TRBJ1-4|TRBV3-1/TRBV3-2|TRBD1|-
CASSLSGTGGEKLFF
TGTGCCAGCAGTCTCTCCGGGACAGGGGGTGAAAAACTGTTTTTT
>TRBJ1-6|TRBV5-5|TRBD1|-
CASSGQGGEYNSPLHF
TGTGCCAGCAGCGGACAGGGGGGAGAGTATAATTCACCCCTCCACTTT
>TRBJ1-3|TRBV7-3|-|-
CASSQGAGNTIYF
TGTGCCAGCAGTCAGGGCGCTGGAAACACCATATATTTT
>TRBJ2-7|TRBV2|TRBD2|-
CASSVDGGEQYF
TGTGCCAGCAGTGTGGACGGGGGGGAGCAGTACTTC
>TRBJ1-2|TRBV6-5|TRBD1|few
CASRNRGADGYTF
TGTGCCAGCAGGAACAGGGGTGCTGATGGCTACACCTTC
>TRBJ1-1|TRBV28|-|few
CASTGLGRNTEAFF
TGTGCCAGCACGGGATTGGGGAGGAACACTGAAGCTTTCTTT
>TRBJ2-3|TRBV5-8|-|once
CASSFLSRSSTDTQYF
TGTGCCAGCAGCTTTCTTTCGCGGAGCAGCACAGATACGCAGTATTTT
>TRBJ1-5|TRBV27|-|-
CASSFYGSNQPQHF
TGTGCCAGCAGTTTTTACGGGAGCAATCAGCCCCAGCATTTT
>TRBJ2-3|TRBV9|-|-
CASSVAGAHTDTQYF
TGTGCCAGCAGCGTTGCGGGGGCCCACACAGATACGCAGTATTTT
>TRBJ2-7|TRBV19|TRBD1|few
CASRGGQDYEQYF
TGTGCCAGTAGAGGGGGCCAAGACTACGAGCAGTACTTC
>TRBJ1-2|TRBV4-1|TRBD1|-
CATGDSRYLSYGYTF
TGCGCCACCGGGGACAGTCGGTATCTAAGCTATGGCTACACCTTC
>TRBJ2-3|TRBV18|TRBD2|-
CASSPSGADTQYF
TGTGCCAGCTCCCCCAGCGGGGCAGATACGCAGTATTTT
>TRBJ2-7|TRBV6-5|TRBD2|-
CASSSSGVSLYEQYF
TGTGCCAGCAGTTCCAGCGGGGTGAGCCTCTACGAGCAGTACTTC
>TRBJ1-5|TRBV18|TRBD1|-
CASSPGGQSQPQHF
TGTGCCAGCTCACCGGGGGGACAGTCTCAGCCCCAGCATTTT
>TRBJ1-4|TRBV6-5|-|-
CASSRQPDNEKLFF
TGTGCCAGCAGTCGACAGCCCGATAATGAAAAACTGTTTTTT
>TRBJ1-1|TRBV7-2|-|-
CASSIPEGWGNTEAFF
TGTGCCAGCAGCATCCCCGAGGGCTGGGGAAACACTGAAGCTTTCTTT
>TRBJ1-6|TRBV7-2|-|-
CASSFAQGSPLHF
TGTGCCAGCAGCTTCGCACAGGGTTCACCCCTCCACTTT
>TRBJ1-5|TRBV6-5|TRBD1|once
CASSSDRAGYQPQHF
TGTGCCAGCAGCTCGGACAGGGCCGGATATCAGCCCCAGCATTTT
>TRBJ2-5|TRBV10-1|TRBD1|-
CASSDPITGGRETQYF
TGCGCCAGCAGTGACCCTATAACAGGGGGCAGGGAGACCCAGTACTTC
>TRBJ1-2|TRBV5-4|-|-
CASSLVQAANYGYTF
TGTGCCAGCAGCTTGGTTCAGGCAGCTAACTATGGCTACACCTTC
>TRBJ1-5|TRBV24-1|-|-
CATSDLFGQPQHF
TGTGCCACCAGTGATTTGTTCGGTCAGCCCCAGCATTTT
>TRBJ1-1|TRBV27|-|once
CASSLNLRGNAEAFF
TGTGCCAGCAGTTTAAATCTCCGAGGGAACGCTGAAGCTTTCTTT
>TRBJ2-7|TRBV5-6|-|-
CASSPLAGVEQYF
TGTGCCAGCAGCCCCCTCGCAGGGGTTGAGCAGTACTTC
>TRBJ1-1|TRBV4-1|-|-
CASSHLIKNTEAFF
TGCGCCAGCAGCCACTTAATTAAGAACACTGAAGCTTTCTTT
>TRBJ2-6|TRBV5-1|-|-
CASSLEGTSPRSGANVLTF
TGCGCCAGCAGCTTGGAGGGGACATCTCCGAGGTCTGGGGCCAACGTCCTGACTTTC
>TRBJ2-5|TRBV25-1|-|-
CASSDTGAGETQYF
TGTGCCAGCAGTGATACAGGGGCGGGGGAGACCCAGTACTTC
>TRBJ2-5|TRBV21-1|-|-
CASSSQGWETQYF
TGTGCCAGCAGCAGTCAGGGTTGGGAGACCCAGTACTTC
>TRBJ2-3|TRBV4-1|TRBD2|-
CASSLGLGSDTQYF
TGCGCCAGCAGCCTCGGACTAGGCTCAGATACGCAGTATTTT
>TRBJ2-1|TRBV5-1|TRBD1|-
CASSLGQGDYNEQFF
TGCGCCAGCAGCCTAGGACAGGGGGACTACAATGAGCAGTTCTTC
>TRBJ2-7|TRBV5-1|TRBD1|few
CASSVDTSTGFYEQYF
TGCGCCAGCAGCGTGGACACTTCGACAGGGTTCTACGAGCAGTACTTC
>TRBJ1-2|TRBV9|-|-
CASSVGGRQSYGYTF
TGTGCCAGCAGCGTAGGGGGGCGGCAGAGCTATGGCTACACCTTC
>TRBJ1-5|TRBV7-9|TRBD1|once
CASSLAIGQGVPEPQHF
TGTGCCAGCAGCTTAGCGATCGGACAGGGTGTTCCAGAGCCCCAGCATTTT
>TRBJ2-7|TRBV4-1|TRBD2|-
CASSLGGGSEQYF
TGCGCCAGCAGCCTCGGGGGGGGGAGTGAGCAGTACTTC
>TRBJ2-2|TRBV2|-|-
CASSKGTLNTGELFF
TGTGCCAGCAGTAAGGGGACACTGAACACCGGGGAGCTGTTTTTT
>TRBJ2-3|TRBV18|-|many
CASSLPGTDTQYF
TGTGCCAGCTCACTTCCAGGCACAGATACGCAGTATTTT
>TRBJ2-3|TRBV7-9|-|-
CASSARADTQYF
TGTGCCAGCAGCGCCAGGGCAGATACGCAGTATTTT
>TRBJ1-1|TRBV7-8|TRBD1|-
CASSFRTGGTEAFF
TGTGCCAGCAGCTTCCGGACAGGAGGCACTGAAGCTTTCTTT
>TRBJ1-5|TRBV21-1|-|-
CASSTGQGVSQPQHF
TGTGCCAGCAGCACGGGACAGGGGGTCTCTCAGCCCCAGCATTTT
>TRBJ1-1|TRBV5-1|-|-
CASSFYTHTEAFF
TGCGCCAGCAGCTTTTACACCCACACTGAAGCTTTCTTT
>TRBJ1-2|TRBV6-5|TRBD1|-
CASYPPGQDIGGYTF
TGTGCCAGCTATCCTCCGGGACAGGACATCGGGGGCTACACCTTC
>TRBJ2-7|TRBV14|-|-
CASSHGGLGYEQYF
TGTGCCAGCAGCCACGGGGGTCTGGGCTACGAGCAGTACTTC
>TRBJ2-1|TRBV5-1|-|-
CASWQEAYNEQFF
TGCGCCAGCTGGCAGGAAGCTTACAATGAGCAGTTCTTC
>TRBJ1-2|TRBV29-1|-|once
CSVDQGNYGYTF
TGCAGCGTAGACCAGGGTAACTATGGCTACACCTTC
>TRBJ2-7|TRBV20-1|TRBD2|-
CSASPSSGVLEQYF
TGCAGTGCGAGTCCGTCTAGCGGCGTCTTAGAGCAGTACTTC
>TRBJ2-2|TRBV6-4|-|-
CASSRDRWNTGELFF
TGTGCCAGCAGTCGAGACAGGTGGAACACCGGGGAGCTGTTTTTT
>TRBJ2-5|TRBV24-1|-|-
CATSDQSGRETQYF
TGTGCCACCAGTGATCAGTCGGGAAGAGAGACCCAGTACTTC
>TRBJ2-7|TRBV9|-|-
CASSVGGTYSYEQYF
TGTGCCAGCAGCGTAGGCGGGACCTATTCCTACGAGCAGTACTTC
>TRBJ2-3|TRBV7-9|-|-
CASSPGGVNTQYF
TGTGCCAGCAGCCCCGGCGGTGTTAATACGCAGTATTTT